The 18 T cell receptor beta chains below come from one sample, sequenced in a study of T cell responses to AZD1222 COVID-19 vaccine. Produced via immunoSEQ multiplex PCR; TCRdb's table is partial and in-frame only. The table lists 95,000 to 110,000 clones, about nine tenths of them singletons. The sequences come from peripheral blood, collected on day 0 of AZD1222 vaccination. The receptors were sampled from an adult in good health.

V usage is TRBV12-3 or TRBV12-4 and J usage is TRBJ2-5, with no clear D. V shed 3 bases and J shed 5 bases, with 10 bases lying between them. This CDR3 is built from 13 residues. The CDR3, as DNA: TGTGCCAGCAGTTTTCAAGATTTTGAGACCCAGTACTTC. It codes for CASSFQDFETQYF.

This chain links TRBV2 with TRBJ1-1; 9 bases map to TRBD1. Germline values: CDR1 SNHLY, CDR2 FYNNEI. This CDR3 has 15 residues. V was clipped by 7 bases and J by 0 bases; unmatched bases: 6. CDR3 in DNA: TGTGCCAGCATGAAGGACAGGGGAATGAACACTGAAGCTTTCTTT. Translation: CASMKDRGMNTEAFF.

The genes are TRBV7-9 and TRBJ2-7; D remains unclear. Germline CDR1 is SEHNR and CDR2 is FQNEAQ (reference sequence). The length of the CDR3 is 15 residues. The V end was cut by 3 bases, the J end by 0 bases, with 12 bases between. The CDR3 nucleotides are TGTGCCAGCAGCTTGGGTGACGACACCTCCTACGAGCAGTACTTC. Translation: CASSLGDDTSYEQYF.

The chain recombines TRBV5-4 with TRBJ1-2; D gene uncertain. This CDR3 is built from 14 residues. Trimming shortened V by 3 bases and J by 2 bases, and 11 bases separated the two germline ends. Germline V CDR1 and CDR2: SGHNT, YYREEE (reference sequence). CDR3 protein: CASSWGGENYGYTF. DNA of the CDR3: TGTGCCAGCAGCTGGGGAGGAGAAAACTATGGCTACACCTTC.

The chain links TRBV5-5 to TRBJ1-6, with D hard to call. The germline CDR1 and CDR2 sequences are SGHKS and YYEKEE (reference sequence). V was pared by 5 bases and J by 0 bases, with 12 bases between. The CDR3 covers 16 residues. CDR3 sequence (DNA): TGTGCCAGCAGTTCACTTTTCGCCTCCTATAATTCACCCCTCCACTTT. Amino acid sequence: CASSSLFASYNSPLHF.

The chain carries TRBV10-1 and TRBJ1-3; D remains ambiguous. V lost 11 bases and J lost 2, with 7 bases in between. This CDR3 spans 11 amino acids. Germline V gives CDR1 WNHNN, CDR2 SYGVQD (reference sequence). CDR3 sequence (DNA): TGCGCCCCTGGGACTGGAAACACCATATATTTT. Its translation: CAPGTGNTIYF.

The rearrangement links TRBV6-2 or TRBV6-3 to TRBJ1-4; D not certain. Germline lookup yields CDR1 MNHEY and CDR2 SVGEGT. V lost 2 bases, J lost 4 bases, and 11 bases lay in between. The length of the CDR3 is 15 residues. CDR3 nucleotides: TGTGCCAGCAGTTACCCAGCAGCGGATAATGAAAAACTGTTTTTT. This sequence encodes CASSYPAADNEKLFF.

The V gene is TRBV3-1 (or the pseudogene TRBV3-2), the J gene TRBJ1-1, with TRBD1 as a possible D gene (6 bases). Germline V CDR1 and CDR2: LGHDT, YNNKEL (reference sequence). V was clipped by 4 bases and J by 7 bases, with 13 bases between them. The length of the CDR3 is 13 residues. The CDR3 DNA reads TGTGCCAGCAGCCGAAACAGGGCTGGTGAAGCTTTCTTT. Its protein is CASSRNRAGEAFF.

V usage is TRBV5-4 and J usage is TRBJ1-2; D is unresolved. This CDR3 region has 15 residues. Trimming removed 4 bases from V and 7 bases from J, with 20 bases in between. Germline V lookup: CDR1 SGHNT, CDR2 YYREEE (reference sequence). The CDR3 protein is CASSLAGQHYIGYTF. Written as DNA, the CDR3 is TGTGCCAGCAGCCTGGCGGGTCAGCATTATATTGGCTACACCTTC.

The chain carries TRBV2 and TRBJ1-2; TRBD1 might be the D (5 bases). Germline assignment: CDR1 SNHLY and CDR2 FYNNEI. This CDR3 region has 13 residues. Trimming left V 4 bases short and J 5 bases short, with 11 bases between. Here the CDR3 reads CASSVTEDYGYTF. For the CDR3, the DNA is TGTGCCAGCAGTGTGACAGAAGATTATGGCTACACCTTC.

The V and J genes are TRBV19 and TRBJ2-7; no reliable D call. This CDR3 comprises 14 residues. Trimming left V 1 base short and J 0 bases short, with 7 bases between. The germline CDR1 and CDR2 sequences are LNHDA and SQIVND (reference sequence). This CDR3 reads CASSIAGGSYEQYF. CDR3 nucleotides: TGTGCCAGTAGTATAGCAGGCGGCTCCTACGAGCAGTACTTC.

This clone has a single count. This chain uses TRBV3-1 (or the pseudogene TRBV3-2) with TRBJ1-3; D unclear. The ends were cut back, 0 bases at V and 0 bases at J, with 6 bases in the middle. Germline-derived CDR1 and CDR2 are LGHDT and YNNKEL (reference sequence). The CDR3 has 15 amino acids. The CDR3 DNA sequence: TGTGCCAGCAGCCAAGACGGGCTCTCTGGAAACACCATATATTTT. It encodes CASSQDGLSGNTIYF.

This clone appeared once. The chain is built from TRBV2 and TRBJ1-2, with D possibly being TRBD1 (6 bases). Germline lookup yields CDR1 SNHLY and CDR2 FYNNEI. Trimming removed 3 bases at V and 4 bases at J, with 12 bases between. The CDR3 totals 14 residues. This CDR3 is CASSDLGASYGYTF. The CDR3 DNA sequence: TGTGCCAGCAGTGATCTGGGGGCAAGCTATGGCTACACCTTC.

The V and J genes are TRBV21-1 and TRBJ2-7; the D call TRBD1 from the table was never checked on the DNA. TRBV21-1 is a listed pseudogene. CDR3 length: 14 amino acids. The CDR3 here is CASSVRQETYEQYF. Written as DNA, the CDR3 is TGTGCCAGCAGCGTCCGACAGGAAACCTACGAGCAGTACTTC.

The chain employs TRBV27 and TRBJ1-2, with a weak D call TRBD1 (5 bases). CDR3 length: 14 residues. Germline CDR1 and CDR2: MNHEY and SMNVEV (reference sequence). V lost 3 bases, J lost 2 bases, and 10 bases lay in between. The CDR3 nucleotides are TGTGCCAGCAGTTTGACCGGGGCCAACTATGGCTACACCTTC. Its protein product is CASSLTGANYGYTF.

CDR3 loop: CASKTGTGNGEKLFF. In nucleotides, the CDR3 is TGTGCCAGCAAGACCGGGACAGGGAACGGCGAAAAACTGTTTTTT. V usage is TRBV5-4 and J usage is TRBJ1-4; TRBD1 agrees at 9 bases. Germline V CDR1 and CDR2: SGHNT, YYREEE (reference sequence). J gave up 8 bases and V 6 bases, and 11 bases lay outside the gene matches. The CDR3 is 15 residues long.

The chain carries TRBV4-3 and TRBJ2-1, with 11 bases fitting TRBD2. The CDR3 spans 16 residues. V trimming: 2 bases; J trimming: 4 bases; junction bases outside the gene matches: 4. Germline V gene lookup returns CDR1 LGHNA and CDR2 YSLEER. In DNA form, the CDR3 reads TGCGCCAGCAGCCAACGTCTAGCGGGGGGTTACAATGAGCAGTTCTTC. Its translation: CASSQRLAGGYNEQFF.

The chain couples TRBV4-1 to TRBJ1-1; 8 bases fit TRBD1. This CDR3 contains 15 residues. With 3 bases clipped from V and 1 base from J, the junction kept 4 bases outside the gene matches. CDR1 and CDR2 (germline): MGHRA, YSYEKL. The CDR3, as DNA: TGCGCCAGCAGCCAGACAGGGGTCGCGAACACTGAAGCTTTCTTT. It codes for CASSQTGVANTEAFF.